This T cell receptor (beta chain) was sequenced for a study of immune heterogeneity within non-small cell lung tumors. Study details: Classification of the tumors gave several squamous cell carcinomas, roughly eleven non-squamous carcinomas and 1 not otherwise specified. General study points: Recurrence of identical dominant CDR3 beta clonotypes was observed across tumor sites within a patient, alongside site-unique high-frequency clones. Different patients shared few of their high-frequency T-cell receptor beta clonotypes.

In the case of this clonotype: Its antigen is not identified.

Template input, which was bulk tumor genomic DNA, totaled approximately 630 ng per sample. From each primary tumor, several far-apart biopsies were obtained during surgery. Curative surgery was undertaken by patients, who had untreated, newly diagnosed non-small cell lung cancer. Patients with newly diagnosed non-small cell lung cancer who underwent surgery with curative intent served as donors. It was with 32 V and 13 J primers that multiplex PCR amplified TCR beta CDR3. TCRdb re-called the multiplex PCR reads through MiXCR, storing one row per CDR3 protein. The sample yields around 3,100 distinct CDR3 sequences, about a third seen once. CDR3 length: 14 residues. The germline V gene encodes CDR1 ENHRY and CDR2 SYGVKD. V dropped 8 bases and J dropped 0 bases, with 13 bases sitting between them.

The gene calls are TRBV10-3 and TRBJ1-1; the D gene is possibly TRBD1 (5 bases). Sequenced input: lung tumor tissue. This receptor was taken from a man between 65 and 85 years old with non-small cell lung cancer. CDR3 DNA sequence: TGTGCCATCCGACCGGGGGGTTTGAACACTGAAGCTTTCTTT. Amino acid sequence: CAIRPGGLNTEAFF.